The 29 T cell receptor beta chains below come from one sample, sequenced in a study of T cell clonality in common variable immunodeficiency (dated by TCRdb to about 2015). Libraries were prepared through the immunoSEQ multiplex PCR assay. TCRdb carries this immuneACCESS record with in-frame sequences only. Its versions omit some clonotypes, under half of them owing to an unresolved V gene in the studies checked, with the rest unexplained. The table puts some 50,000 clones in this sample, none counted just once. The ten largest clones add up to about 1.8% of the sample. Input material: peripheral blood mononuclear cells. The source is a person aged 18 to 69 in good health.

In its sample, this clone was seen many times. The read ends 3 residues early relative to the CDR3; the germline J gene fills the gap. This rearrangement joins TRBV7-9 to TRBJ2-1; 7 nucleotides align to TRBD1. This CDR3 comprises 15 residues. With 5 bases clipped from V and 2 bases from J, the junction kept 6 bases outside the gene matches. The germline V gene has CDR1 SEHNR and CDR2 FQNEAQ (reference sequence). The covered CDR3 bases are TGTGCCAGCAGCCCCCCAGGGGGAACCTACAATGAG. Amino acids: CASSPPGGTYNE. The CDR3 in full is CASSPPGGTYNEQFF.

Ten or more counts support this clone. The CDR3 end falls 3 residues outside the read, so it is completed with the germline J gene. The chain uses TRBV7-2 and TRBJ1-5, with D possibly matching TRBD1 (5 bases). V lost 6 bases and J 0 bases, leaving 12 bases between the germline ends. The CDR3 contains 15 residues. Germline V gives CDR1 SGHTA, CDR2 FQGNSA. The CDR3 here is CASSSQAYSNQPQHF. CDR3 bases read: TGTGCCAGCAGTTCACAGGCTTATAGCAATCAGCCC. Full variable domain (outside the CDR3, taken from reference TRBV7-2 and TRBJ1-5): GAGVSQSPSNKVTEKGKDVELRCDPISGHTALYWYRQSLGQGLEFLIYFQGNSAPDKSGLPSDRFSAERTGGSVSTLTIQRTQQEDSAVYLCASSSQAYSNQPQHFGDGTRLSIL.

At least ten counts were recorded for this clone. The read ends 3 residues early relative to the CDR3; the germline J gene fills the gap. The chain links TRBV20-1 to TRBJ2-3; TRBD1 matches 10 bases. The ends lost 1 base at V and 2 bases at J; junction bases unmatched: 3. The CDR3 spans 15 residues. Germline V CDR1 and CDR2: DFQATT, SNEGSKA (reference sequence). The CDR3 DNA, read in part, is TGCAGTGCTAGAGGACAGGGGGCTTTCACAGATACG. This codes for CSARGQGAFTDT. The CDR3 as a whole reads CSARGQGAFTDTQYF.

Ten or more counts support this clone. The sequence runs out 3 residues before the end of the CDR3; the remainder is reconstructed from the germline J gene. V usage is TRBV19 and J usage is TRBJ2-3; D is possibly TRBD1 (6 bases). CDR3 length: 17 residues. Germline V gives CDR1 LNHDA, CDR2 SQIVND (reference sequence). Trimming stripped 0 bases from V and 0 bases from J, with 13 bases between. The CDR3 loop is CASSIDQGLESTDTQYF. CDR3 bases read: TGTGCCAGTAGTATAGATCAGGGGCTGGAAAGCACAGATACG.

This clone was detected ten times or more. The sequenced fragment ends 3 residues before the CDR3 boundary, so the rest is inferred from the germline J gene. The J gene is TRBJ1-2, the V gene TRBV7-3, with D possibly matching TRBD1 (5 bases). Deletions cut 5 bases from V and 2 bases from J, with 9 bases between. From germline, CDR1 is SGHTA and CDR2 FQGTGA. There are 13 residues in the CDR3. The part of the CDR3 DNA that was read is TGTGCCAGCAGCCCGGCAGGGAACTATGGC. It yields the protein CASSPAGNYG. The whole CDR3 sequence reads CASSPAGNYGYTF.

This clone was seen ten or more times. CDR3 sequence reads: CSATPRGAGGNTIYF. The sequenced CDR3 bases are TGCAGTGCTACCCCGCGGGGGGCAGGTGGAAACACC. The chain links TRBV20-1 to TRBJ1-3; TRBD1 might be the D (6 bases). Read sequence stops 3 residues before the CDR3 end, and the germline J gene provides the missing end. V lost 4 bases and J lost 3, with 16 bases in between. This CDR3 is built from 15 residues. The germline gives CDR1 DFQATT, CDR2 SNEGSKA (reference sequence).

There are many counts of this clone. The observed sequence ends 3 residues before the CDR3 terminus, with the missing tail filled in from the germline J gene. V is TRBV5-1 and J is TRBJ2-7; possibly TRBD1 for D (7 bases). V lost 3 bases, J lost 5 bases, and 21 bases lay in between. Germline V gene lookup returns CDR1 SGHRS and CDR2 YFSETQ. The CDR3 contains 16 residues. The CDR3 sequence is CASSWLPSRGRNEQYF. The CDR3 DNA, read in part, is TGCGCCAGCAGCTGGCTACCCAGCAGGGGGAGGAACGAG.

Ten or more counts support this clone. The sequence runs out 3 residues before the end of the CDR3; the remainder is reconstructed from the germline J gene. J is TRBJ2-3 and V is TRBV5-1; no firm D call. Germline V gene sequence: CDR1 SGHRS, CDR2 YFSETQ. V was pared by 4 bases and J by 5 bases, with 14 bases between. The CDR3 loop spans 14 amino acids. This CDR3 reads CASSATVQGDTQYF. Incomplete CDR3 DNA: TGCGCCAGCAGCGCCACCGTCCAAGGAGATACG.

In its sample, this clone was seen a few times. The CDR3 goes on 3 residues after the read ends, and that part is filled in from the germline J gene. The chain has TRBV2 and TRBJ1-2; D unresolved. The CDR3 runs 10 residues. Germline V gene sequence: CDR1 SNHLY, CDR2 FYNNEI. The part of the CDR3 DNA that was read is TGTGCCAGCAGTCTCTACGAC. This codes for CASSLYD. The entire CDR3 reads CASSLYDYTF.

There are many counts of this clone. The read terminates 3 residues ahead of where the CDR3 ends, so the germline J gene completes it. V and J are TRBV7-6 and TRBJ2-1; tentatively, D is TRBD2 (6 bases). From germline, CDR1 is SGHVS and CDR2 FNYEAQ. The CDR3 covers 15 residues. Trimming shortened V by 6 bases and J by 5 bases, and 17 bases separated the two germline ends. Here the CDR3 reads CASSRPGVRDNEQFF. CDR3 bases read: TGTGCCAGCAGTCGACCGGGGGTGCGAGACAATGAG.

At least ten counts were recorded for this clone. The CDR3 extends 3 residues past the end of the read, so its final part is completed from the germline J gene. The genes are TRBV20-1 and TRBJ1-1; no firm D call. Germline loops: CDR1 DFQATT, CDR2 SNEGSKA (reference sequence). Trimming pared 6 bases from V and 1 base from J, leaving 6 bases between. CDR3 size: 11 residues. The sequenced part of the CDR3 DNA is TGCAGTGCGCGGGGGAACACTGAA. This encodes CSARGNTE. The full CDR3 is CSARGNTEAFF.

This clone was recorded many times. The read stops 3 residues short of the end of the CDR3; the missing end is completed from the germline J gene. The chain is built from TRBV7-8 and TRBJ2-3; 7 nucleotides align to TRBD1. CDR3 size: 18 residues. The V gene end was trimmed by 5 bases and the J gene end by 2 bases; junction bases not matched to a gene: 16. Germline CDR1 reads SGHVS; CDR2 reads FQNEAQ. CDR3 DNA, as far as it was read: TGTGCCAGCAGCCAACCCGAAAGACAGGGAACTTTCACAGATACG. This gives the protein CASSQPERQGTFTDT. The complete CDR3 sequence is CASSQPERQGTFTDTQYF.

Comment on this clone: The read gets to within 3 residues of the CDR3 end, and the germline J gene fills in the rest. This rearrangement joins TRBV19 to TRBJ1-6; D gene unclear. The V end was cut by 8 bases, the J end by 0 bases, with 8 bases between. CDR1 is LNHDA, CDR2 SQIVND, per germline (reference sequence). The CDR3 length is 14 residues. The DNA read from the CDR3 is TGTGCCAGTGCTTTTAGCTCCTATAATTCACCC. This gives the protein CASAFSSYNSP. The complete CDR3 protein is CASAFSSYNSPLHF.

To note about this clone: Sequencing ends 3 residues short of the CDR3 end; the germline J gene provides the rest. The J gene is TRBJ2-1, the V gene TRBV7-6; 9 nucleotides align to TRBD1. The CDR3 loop spans 15 amino acids. Germline-derived CDR1 and CDR2 are SGHVS and FNYEAQ. V gave up 2 bases and J gave up 6 bases; unmatched junction bases: 5. The CDR3 DNA, read in part, is TGTGCCAGCAGCTTATTCCGGGACAGGGTCAATGAG. Protein: CASSLFRDRVNE. The full CDR3 is CASSLFRDRVNEQFF. The variable domain in full, with the rest retrieved from reference TRBV7-6 and TRBJ2-1, is GAGVSQSPRYKVTKRGQDVALRCDPISGHVSLYWYRQALGQGPEFLTYFNYEAQQDKSGLPNDRFSAERPEGSISTLTIQRTEQRDSAMYRCASSLFRDRVNEQFFGPGTRLTVL.

The table lists this clone with a few counts. The read ends 3 residues early relative to the CDR3; the germline J gene fills the gap. The chain employs TRBV30 and TRBJ1-1; D call uncertain. The CDR3 extends over 13 amino acids. From germline, CDR1 is GTSNPN and CDR2 SVGIG (reference sequence). The CDR3 is CAWRSDYYYEAFF. CDR3 bases read: TGTGCCTGGAGGTCGGACTACTACTACGAG.

This clone was seen repeatedly, ten times or more. The CDR3 end falls 3 residues outside the read, so it is completed with the germline J gene. This rearrangement joins TRBV7-6 to TRBJ2-7; no definite D call. This CDR3 contains 14 residues. Germline-derived CDR1 and CDR2 are SGHVS and FNYEAQ. Trimming removed 2 bases from V and 5 bases from J, with 13 bases in between. Partial CDR3 DNA: TGTGCCAGCAGCTTACGGTCGGGTCGGGACGAG. As protein: CASSLRSGRDE. The entire CDR3 protein reads CASSLRSGRDEQYF.

This clone was counted many times. The read ends 3 residues before the CDR3 terminus; that terminus is restored from the germline J gene. This chain connects TRBV18 to TRBJ2-2, with 8 bases identical to TRBD2. Germline loops: CDR1 KGHSH, CDR2 LQKENI. CDR3 size: 15 residues. Unmatched junction bases numbered 5, after V lost 3 bases and J lost 5 bases. The part of the CDR3 DNA that was read is TGTGCCAGCTCACCGCTTAGCGGGACAACCGGGGAG. Translating gives CASSPLSGTTGE. The full CDR3 protein is CASSPLSGTTGELFF. Combining the CDR3 with reference TRBV18 and TRBJ2-2 gives the whole variable domain NAGVMQNPRHLVRRRGQEARLRCSPMKGHSHVYWYRQLPEEGLKFMVYLQKENIIDESGMPKERFSAEFPKEGPSILRIQQVVRGDSAAYFCASSPLSGTTGELFFGEGSRLTVL.

This clone was observed many times. The read ends 3 residues early relative to the CDR3; the germline J gene fills the gap. The J gene is TRBJ1-4, the V gene TRBV5-1; perhaps TRBD1 as D (6 bases). Germline lookup yields CDR1 SGHRS and CDR2 YFSETQ. V was clipped by 0 bases and J by 3 bases, with 9 bases between them. This CDR3 spans 15 amino acids. CDR3 DNA, as far as it was read: TGCGCCAGCAGCTTGGGCTGGGGGCCTAATGAAAAA. Translating gives CASSLGWGPNEK. The whole CDR3 region reads CASSLGWGPNEKLFF.

This clone was picked up many times. This CDR3 is CSAPYSGSLSYEQYF. The sequenced CDR3 bases are TGCAGTGCCCCATATAGCGGGAGTCTATCCTACGAG. V and J are TRBV20-1 and TRBJ2-7; 9 bases map to TRBD2. The observed sequence ends 3 residues before the CDR3 terminus, with the missing tail filled in from the germline J gene. The ends lost 6 bases at V and 1 base at J; junction bases unmatched: 10. The CDR3 loop spans 15 amino acids. Germline-derived CDR1 and CDR2 are DFQATT and SNEGSKA (reference sequence).

This clone was observed a few times. The CDR3 extends 3 residues past the end of the read, so its final part is completed from the germline J gene. The rearrangement uses TRBV10-2 and TRBJ1-4; D possibly corresponds to TRBD1 (6 bases). V lost 6 bases and J lost 5, with 10 bases in between. The germline gives CDR1 WSHSY, CDR2 SAAADI. This CDR3 spans 13 amino acids. The sequenced CDR3 bases are TGCGCCAGCAGACAGGGCGTCAATGAAAAA. Amino acid sequence: CASRQGVNEK. The whole CDR3 region reads CASRQGVNEKLFF.

This clone was recorded many times. Read data end 3 residues before the CDR3 end; the end is taken from the germline J gene. The chain uses TRBV20-1 and TRBJ2-6, with 11 nucleotides matching TRBD1. Germline V gene sequence: CDR1 DFQATT, CDR2 SNEGSKA (reference sequence). The CDR3 loop spans 15 amino acids. Losses at the gene ends were 6 bases for V and 3 bases for J; bases not matched to a gene: 4. CDR3 DNA, as far as it was read: TGCAGTGCGGACAGGGGGCCGGATGGGGCCAACGTC. Its translation is CSADRGPDGANV. The complete CDR3 sequence is CSADRGPDGANVLTF.

As concerns this clone: The read is 3 residues too short to cover the CDR3 end, so that end is filled in from the germline J gene. The chain is built from TRBV7-2 and TRBJ2-1; the match to TRBD2 covers 9 bases. There are 15 residues in the CDR3. Germline V gene lookup returns CDR1 SGHTA and CDR2 FQGNSA. Trimming cost V 4 bases and J 3 bases; bases outside gene matches: 4. CDR3 DNA, as far as it was read: TGTGCCAGCAGCTCTAGGACTAGCGACTACAATGAG. Protein product: CASSSRTSDYNE. In full, the CDR3 is CASSSRTSDYNEQFF.

This clone turned up a few times. The CDR3 goes on 3 residues after the read ends, and that part is filled in from the germline J gene. This sequence joins TRBV10-3 and TRBJ2-1, with 15 bases aligning to TRBD2. CDR3 size: 15 residues. J was trimmed by 3 bases and V by 6 bases; bases with no gene match: 0. Germline V gene sequence: CDR1 ENHRY, CDR2 SYGVKD. The CDR3 region is CAIRGLAGGYNEQFF. Partial CDR3 DNA: TGTGCCATCAGGGGACTAGCGGGGGGCTACAATGAG.

This clone has ten or more counts. The CDR3 goes on 3 residues after the read ends, and that part is filled in from the germline J gene. J is TRBJ1-1 and V is TRBV5-1, with 10 bases that match TRBD1. Germline lookup yields CDR1 SGHRS and CDR2 YFSETQ. The CDR3 is 16 amino acids. J gave up 2 bases and V 4 bases, and 8 bases lay outside the gene matches. The part of the CDR3 DNA that was read is TGCGCCAGCAGCCCGCAGGGACAGGGGATTAACACTGAA. Residues: CASSPQGQGINTE. The complete CDR3 reads CASSPQGQGINTEAFF.

This clone has at least ten counts. The missing CDR3 end, 3 residues past where the read stops, is filled in from the germline J gene. The V gene is TRBV5-5, the J gene TRBJ2-7; 7 nucleotides match TRBD2. Germline loops: CDR1 SGHKS, CDR2 YYEKEE (reference sequence). The CDR3 sequence is 15 residues long. Germline trimming cut 0 bases from V and 2 bases from J; bases unmatched to any gene: 5. The CDR3 DNA, read in part, is TGTGCCAGCAGCTTGGCCGGGGGAGGGACCTACGAG. Its translation: CASSLAGGGTYE. In full, the CDR3 reads CASSLAGGGTYEQYF.

This clone was counted many times. The read finishes 3 residues shy of the CDR3 end, and the germline J gene is used to complete it. This chain joins TRBV5-4 and TRBJ1-2; TRBD1 agrees at 7 bases. V gave up 0 bases and J gave up 4 bases; unmatched junction bases: 6. Per the germline V gene, CDR1 is SGHNT and CDR2 is YYREEE (reference sequence). The CDR3 runs 15 residues. The DNA read from the CDR3 is TGTGCCAGCAGCTTGGTACAGGGGATCAGCTATGGC. Translation: CASSLVQGISYG. The full-length CDR3 reads as CASSLVQGISYGYTF. Together with reference TRBV5-4 and TRBJ1-2, the CDR3 gives the full variable domain: ETGVTQSPTHLIKTRGQQVTLRCSSQSGHNTVSWYQQALGQGPQFIFQYYREEENGRGNFPPRFSGLQFPNYSSELNVNALELDDSALYLCASSLVQGISYGYTFGSGTRLTVV.

About this clone: The missing CDR3 end, 3 residues past where the read stops, is filled in from the germline J gene. The J gene is TRBJ1-2, the V gene TRBV7-9; 9 bases are a match to TRBD1. In germline, CDR1 is SEHNR, CDR2 FQNEAQ (reference sequence). The CDR3 runs to 15 residues. With V trimmed by 5 bases and J by 4 bases, 8 bases remained unmatched. The part of the CDR3 DNA that was read is TGTGCCAGCAGCACTGCCACAGGGGGCAGCTATGGC. It encodes CASSTATGGSYG. The CDR3 as a whole reads CASSTATGGSYGYTF.

In the case of this clone: Read data end 3 residues before the CDR3 end; the end is taken from the germline J gene. This chain connects TRBV7-2 to TRBJ2-3; TRBD1 matches at 7 bases. CDR3 length: 14 residues. Germline CDR1 is SGHTA and CDR2 is FQGNSA. The part of the CDR3 DNA that was read is TGTGCCAGCAGCTTAGGACAGGGCCGTTGGACG. Translated: CASSLGQGRWT. The whole CDR3 protein is CASSLGQGRWTQYF.

Ten or more counts support this clone. The CDR3 end is not reached by the read, which stops 3 residues before it; the germline J gene fills it in. This chain connects TRBV20-1 to TRBJ2-7; D remains ambiguous. CDR1 DFQATT and CDR2 SNEGSKA come from the germline V gene (reference sequence). V was cut by 2 bases and J by 3 bases, with 14 bases left in between. The CDR3 is 14 amino acids. Partial CDR3 DNA: TGCAGTGCTAGACATACTTTATTAGACTACGAG. It encodes CSARHTLLDYE. The full-length CDR3 reads as CSARHTLLDYEQYF.